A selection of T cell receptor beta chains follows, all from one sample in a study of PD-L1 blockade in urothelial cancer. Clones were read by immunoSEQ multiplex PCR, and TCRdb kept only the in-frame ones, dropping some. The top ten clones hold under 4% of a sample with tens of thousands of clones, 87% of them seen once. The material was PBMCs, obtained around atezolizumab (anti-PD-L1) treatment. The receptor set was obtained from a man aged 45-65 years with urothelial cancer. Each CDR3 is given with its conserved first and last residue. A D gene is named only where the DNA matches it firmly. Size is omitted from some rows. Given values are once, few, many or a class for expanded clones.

TGTGCCAGCAGCGTCCTAGCGGGGGGGATCACAGATACGCAGTATTTT CASSVLAGGITDTQYF TRBJ2-3 . TRBV11-2 TRBD2
TGTGCCAGCAGCTATAGCGGGGGGATAGTTTCCGAGCAGTACTTC CASSYSGGIVSEQYF TRBJ2-7 . TRBV11-3 TRBD2
TGTGCCAGCAGCTCTCTTCAGCTGGGAAGGGGTGAGACCCAGTACTTC CASSSLQLGRGETQYF TRBJ2-5 . TRBV7-2 .
TGTGCCAGCAGCCGTCAAGGACAGGGTTCGGAGACCCAGTACTTC CASSRQGQGSETQYF TRBJ2-5 . TRBV14 TRBD1
TGCGCCAGCAGCCAAGATTCCGGGGGTTCTGGTCAGCCCCAGCATTTT CASSQDSGGSGQPQHF TRBJ1-5 once TRBV4-3 .
TGCGCCAGCAGCTTACCTAGTGCCAATGAGCAGTTCTTC CASSLPSANEQFF TRBJ2-1 . TRBV5-1 .
TGTGCCAGCAGCCTTAACCAGGGTTCCTACGAGCAGTACTTC CASSLNQGSYEQYF TRBJ2-7 . TRBV13 .
TGTGCCAGCACCACGACTACCCAGAGGGAGACCCAGTACTTC CASTTTTQRETQYF TRBJ2-5 . TRBV6-5 .
TGTGCCAGCAGCCGGACAGGGTGGCACCAAGAGACCCAGTACTTC CASSRTGWHQETQYF TRBJ2-5 . TRBV7-3 TRBD1
TGTGCCAGCAGCTCAGGGCCGTCGCGGGAGCAGTTCTTC CASSSGPSREQFF TRBJ2-1 . TRBV11-2 .
TGTGCCTGGACCCACCCCCCACGACTGAGCGTTACCTACGAGCAGTACTTC CAWTHPPRLSVTYEQYF TRBJ2-7 . TRBV30 .
TGTGCCAGTAGTACTCTCATAGTACAGGAGAGCACAGATACGCAGTATTTT CASSTLIVQESTDTQYF TRBJ2-3 . TRBV19 .
TGTGCCAGCAGCGTAGGACTAGCGGGGTCTTACAATGAGCAGTTCTTC CASSVGLAGSYNEQFF TRBJ2-1 once TRBV9 TRBD2
TGCAGTGGGCAGCGGAGCAATGAGCAGTTCTTC CSGQRSNEQFF TRBJ2-1 few TRBV20-1 .
TGTGCCAGCAGGGAGGGACAGCTGGGGAGTCAGTACTTC CASREGQLGSQYF TRBJ2-4 . TRBV6-1 .
TGTGCCAGCAGTAATGTGCGATACTTC CASSNVRYF TRBJ2-5 . TRBV6-5 .
TGTGCCAGTCAGGGACAGGGGTTAAATGAGCAGTTCTTC CASQGQGLNEQFF TRBJ2-1 . TRBV28 TRBD1